The T cell receptor beta chain described here comes from a study of radiotherapy plus CTLA-4 blockade in lung cancer. Whole-study context: Among enrolled patients, over 15% responded and 31% achieved disease control.

The study's findings and limits: Early clone dynamics of blood T cells, plus interferon-beta, reportedly predicted response best.

The data were produced by immunoSEQ multiplex PCR, yet TCRdb's version contains in-frame clones alone and is incomplete. The repertoire consists of approximately 110,000 clones, with about four fifths occurring once and the leading ten covering roughly 3.5%. This clone has just a few counts. Its antigen is not identified. This CDR3 is 16 amino acids long. CDR1 and CDR2 (germline): MNHNS, SASEGT. V lost 2 bases and J lost 2; bases outside the gene matches: 9. Patients with chemo-refractory metastatic non-small-cell lung cancer received focal radiation plus CTLA-4 blockade with ipilimumab. The sample in question was peripheral blood, obtained from a patient treated with radiotherapy plus ipilimumab. The TCR sequence derives from a human donor with non-small cell lung cancer that progressed on radiotherapy plus ipilimumab. Some clones in this sample may be carry-over from other donors' samples. This chain connects TRBV6-1 to TRBJ2-7; the match to TRBD1 covers 7 bases. The CDR3 reads CASSEFWGQGAYEQYF. Here the CDR3 DNA reads TGTGCCAGCAGTGAATTTTGGGGGCAGGGGGCCTACGAGCAGTACTTC.